The 25 T cell receptor beta chains in this list originate from one sample, sequenced in a study of beta chain features in type 1 diabetes. Study outcomes and limitations: Among patients with Type 1 diabetes, TCRB CDR3s were moderately but significantly shorter in every one of the four CD4+ subsets.

Their antigen targets remain unknown. Sequenced material consisted of expressed TCRB transcripts (all of the isolated RNA was reverse transcribed). Assay used: immunoSEQ multiplex PCR; TCRdb lists only in-frame clones, some missing. This table has about 650,000 clones, roughly 12% appearing once. The sample taken for sequencing was naive CD4+ T cells from blood. All receptors come from a man aged 30 to 39 with type 1 diabetes.

V gene TRBV7-9 combines with J gene TRBJ1-4, with D possibly matching TRBD1 (6 bases). The CDR3 is 14 amino acids. The V gene's germline CDR1 is SEHNR and CDR2 FQNEAQ (reference sequence). Trimming cost V 3 bases and J 7 bases, with 12 bases left between them. The CDR3 spells CASSFRGHTEKLFF. In DNA, the CDR3 is TGTGCCAGCAGCTTTAGGGGACACACTGAAAAACTGTTTTTT. The whole variable domain, filled in from reference TRBV7-9 and TRBJ1-4, reads DTGVSQNPRHKITKRGQNVTFRCDPISEHNRLYWYRQTLGQGPEFLTYFQNEAQLEKSRLLSDRFSAERPKGSFSTLEIQRTEQGDSAMYLCASSFRGHTEKLFFGSGTQLSVL.

This clone was counted ten times or more. The J gene is TRBJ2-6, the V gene TRBV10-3; a possible D gene is TRBD1 (6 bases). The germline gives CDR1 ENHRY, CDR2 SYGVKD. This CDR3 contains 15 residues. Trimming shortened V by 5 bases and J by 0 bases, and 8 bases separated the two germline ends. The CDR3 region has the DNA TGTGCCATCAGTACAGGGATCTCTGGGGCCAACGTCCTGACTTTC. Its translation: CAISTGISGANVLTF.

The V gene is TRBV19, the J gene TRBJ2-2, with TRBD2 identical over 8 bases. J lost 5 bases, V lost 7 bases, and 6 bases had no gene match. CDR1 and CDR2 from the germline V gene are LNHDA and SQIVND (reference sequence). CDR3 size: 14 residues. CDR3 region: CASNPGLGTGELFF. The CDR3 bases are TGTGCCAGTAATCCGGGACTAGGGACCGGGGAGCTGTTTTTT.

This chain links TRBV27 with TRBJ1-4, with a possible D match to TRBD1 (6 bases). The CDR3 has 14 amino acids. The V gene's germline CDR1 is MNHEY and CDR2 SMNVEV (reference sequence). V lost 2 bases to trimming and J lost 8 bases, with 12 bases between them. CDR3: CASSLTGRFEKLFF. For the CDR3, the DNA is TGTGCCAGCAGTTTAACAGGGCGTTTCGAAAAACTGTTTTTT.

There are a few counts of this clone. This sequence joins TRBV9 and TRBJ1-1; the match to TRBD1 covers 8 bases. Germline values: CDR1 SGDLS, CDR2 YYNGEE. With V trimmed by 0 bases and J by 10 bases, 5 bases remained unmatched. The CDR3 runs 13 residues. CDR3 amino acids: CASSVARQGRAFF. In nucleotides, the CDR3 is TGTGCCAGCAGCGTAGCCCGACAGGGGCGAGCTTTCTTT.

This clone was seen only a few times. V is TRBV28 and J is TRBJ2-7; TRBD2 matches at 11 bases. The germline V gene has CDR1 MDHEN and CDR2 SYDVKM. The CDR3 is 16 residues long. The V segment lost 6 bases and the J segment 1 base; nucleotides outside the gene matches: 8. The CDR3: CASSQTSGTLSYEQYF. CDR3 DNA sequence: TGTGCCAGCAGCCAGACTAGCGGGACATTATCCTACGAGCAGTACTTC.

In its sample, this clone was seen a few times. The rearrangement joins TRBV29-1 to TRBJ2-3; 8 bases align to TRBD1. J gave up 2 bases and V 0 bases, and 4 bases lay outside the gene matches. CDR3 length: 15 amino acids. CDR1 and CDR2 from the germline V gene are SQVTM and ANQGSEA. This CDR3 reads CSVEDRGRITDTQYF. CDR3 nucleotide sequence: TGCAGCGTTGAAGACAGGGGGCGGATCACAGATACGCAGTATTTT.

This clone was seen only a few times. The chain uses TRBV4-2 and TRBJ1-2; 8 bases fit TRBD1. This CDR3 is 17 amino acids long. Unmatched junction bases numbered 11, after V lost 1 base and J lost 4 bases. Germline V gene data show CDR1 as LGHNA and CDR2 as YNFKEQ. In DNA form, the CDR3 reads TGTGCCAGCAGCCAAGTTGGTTCCGGACAGGGCGGCTATGGCTACACCTTC. Translation gives CASSQVGSGQGGYGYTF.

The chain joins TRBV5-1 to TRBJ1-1; 7 nucleotides line up with TRBD1. This CDR3 spans 17 amino acids. Germline V gene lookup returns CDR1 SGHRS and CDR2 YFSETQ. Trimming at V came to 5 bases and at J to 3 bases, leaving 16 bases not matched to a gene. CDR3 DNA: TGCGCCAGCAGTTTTGTCCCCACAGGGGCTAGGGACACTGAAGCTTTCTTT. This encodes CASSFVPTGARDTEAFF.

The gene calls are TRBV2 and TRBJ1-2; 7 nucleotides line up with TRBD1. There are 14 residues in the CDR3. Germline CDR1 SNHLY, CDR2 FYNNEI. V lost 5 bases, J lost 2 bases, and 5 bases stayed unmatched. In nucleotides, the CDR3 is TGTGCCAGCAGTAAGGGGGCAGGGAACTATGGCTACACCTTC. It codes for CASSKGAGNYGYTF.

CDR3 residues: CASSVASQGRHYGYTF. CDR3 nucleotide sequence: TGTGCCAGCAGCGTGGCCTCCCAGGGGAGGCACTATGGCTACACCTTC. J is TRBJ1-2 and V is TRBV5-4, with D maybe TRBD1 (6 bases). CDR3 length equals 16 residues. V was pared by 4 bases and J by 3 bases, with 19 bases between. The germline CDR1 and CDR2 sequences are SGHNT and YYREEE (reference sequence). Full variable domain (missing parts from reference TRBV5-4 and TRBJ1-2): ETGVTQSPTHLIKTRGQQVTLRCSSQSGHNTVSWYQQALGQGPQFIFQYYREEENGRGNFPPRFSGLQFPNYSSELNVNALELDDSALYLCASSVASQGRHYGYTFGSGTRLTVV.

The V gene is TRBV28, the J gene TRBJ1-4; the match to TRBD1 covers 8 bases. The germline V gene encodes CDR1 MDHEN and CDR2 SYDVKM. The junction had 10 bases not matched to a gene; V was cut back by 6 bases and J by 7 bases. The CDR3 is made up of 15 amino acids. CDR3: CASRSPTGEGEKLFF. CDR3 nucleotides: TGTGCCAGCAGATCCCCGACAGGGGAGGGTGAAAAACTGTTTTTT.

This chain uses TRBV2 with TRBJ2-2; a weak D match, TRBD2 (6 bases). Trimming took 10 bases from V and 6 from J, leaving 18 bases between them. The CDR3 consists of 14 residues. Germline V lookup: CDR1 SNHLY, CDR2 FYNNEI. CDR3 nucleotide sequence: TGTGCCATCATGACCACCCTAGCGTCCGGGGAGCTGTTTTTT. Translation gives CAIMTTLASGELFF.

The chain links TRBV7-2 to TRBJ2-1; 8 bases agree with TRBD2. Germline CDR1 reads SGHTA; CDR2 reads FQGNSA. The CDR3 has 15 residues. V lost 1 base, J lost 10 bases, and 9 bases stayed unmatched. The CDR3 DNA reads TGTGCCAGCAGCTTAGGGAGCGGGGGCCGTCCCGAGCAGTTCTTC. It yields the protein CASSLGSGGRPEQFF.

This clone was recorded a few times. V and J are TRBV5-4 and TRBJ2-3; D is possibly TRBD1 or TRBD2 (7 bases each). Deletions cut 3 bases from V and 4 bases from J, with 12 bases between. The germline V gene has CDR1 SGHNT and CDR2 YYREEE (reference sequence). The CDR3 is made up of 14 amino acids. CDR3 nucleotide sequence: TGTGCCAGCAGCTCAGGGGGGGCATCAGATACGCAGTATTTT. It is translated as CASSSGGASDTQYF.

This clone showed up just a few times. CDR3 region: CSVVSDRRTQYF. As DNA, the CDR3 is TGCAGCGTTGTTTCAGATCGGAGGACCCAGTACTTC. This chain joins TRBV29-1 and TRBJ2-5; D call uncertain. Deletions cut 4 bases from V and 7 bases from J, with 13 bases between. This CDR3 has 12 amino acids. Germline V CDR1 and CDR2: SQVTM, ANQGSEA.

Comment on this clone: The same CDR3 is also encoded by other DNA sequences in this sample. V usage is TRBV7-2 and J usage is TRBJ2-5; D might be TRBD1 (5 bases). From germline, CDR1 is SGHTA and CDR2 FQGNSA. This CDR3 spans 14 amino acids. Trimming cost V 3 bases and J 2 bases, with 10 bases left between them. CDR3 nucleotides: TGTGCCAGCAGCTTCCAGGGTTCGCAAGAGACCCAGTACTTC. It codes for CASSFQGSQETQYF.

This clone was counted a few times. V usage is TRBV5-6 and J usage is TRBJ1-6; D may be TRBD1 (5 bases). The germline gives CDR1 SGHDT, CDR2 YYEEEE. V lost 2 bases to trimming and J lost 5 bases, with 8 bases between them. The CDR3 consists of 14 residues. CDR3 coding DNA: TGTGCCAGCAGCTTCGTGACAGATAATTCACCCCTCCACTTT. It translates to CASSFVTDNSPLHF. Full variable domain (outside the CDR3, taken from reference TRBV5-6 and TRBJ1-6): DAGVTQSPTHLIKTRGQQVTLRCSPKSGHDTVSWYQQALGQGPQFIFQYYEEEERQRGNFPDRFSGHQFPNYSSELNVNALLLGDSALYLCASSFVTDNSPLHFGNGTRLTVT.

This clone was picked up a small number of times. The chain joins TRBV7-3 to TRBJ1-3; 8 positions agree with TRBD1. This CDR3 has 14 residues. The ends lost 5 bases at V and 2 bases at J; junction bases unmatched: 2. Germline V gene sequence: CDR1 SGHTA, CDR2 FQGTGA. DNA for the CDR3: TGTGCCAGCAGCGCGACAGGGGCTGGAAACACCATATATTTT. This codes for CASSATGAGNTIYF.

The chain uses TRBV28 and TRBJ2-6; D possibly matches TRBD1 or TRBD2 (5 bases each). The V and J ends lost 6 bases and 2 bases respectively, with 11 bases between them. This CDR3 is 15 amino acids long. From germline, CDR1 is MDHEN and CDR2 SYDVKM. CDR3 DNA: TGTGCCAGCAGCTCTAGGGGAGCTGGGGCCAACGTCCTGACTTTC. It is translated as CASSSRGAGANVLTF.

This clone was counted only a few times. This chain connects TRBV5-4 to TRBJ2-2, with D perhaps TRBD1 (6 bases). The ends were cut back, 5 bases at V and 4 bases at J, with 12 bases in the middle. Germline V lookup: CDR1 SGHNT, CDR2 YYREEE (reference sequence). This CDR3 has 14 amino acids. CDR3 sequence: CASSLQGTTGELFF. CDR3 DNA sequence: TGTGCCAGCAGTCTACAGGGAACCACCGGGGAGCTGTTTTTT.

A few counts support this clone. Other DNA sequences in this specimen translate into the identical CDR3. CDR3 loop: CAWSEGGSYEQYF. The CDR3 DNA reads TGTGCCTGGAGTGAGGGGGGGAGCTACGAGCAGTACTTC. The V and J genes are TRBV30 and TRBJ2-7; perhaps TRBD2 as D (7 bases). V dropped 1 base and J dropped 3 bases, with 10 bases sitting between them. Germline CDR1 GTSNPN, CDR2 SVGIG (reference sequence). The CDR3 spans 13 residues.

This clone has only a few counts. J is TRBJ2-3 and V is TRBV29-1, with D uncertain. Trimming pared 6 bases from V and 0 bases from J, leaving 19 bases between. Germline values: CDR1 SQVTM, CDR2 ANQGSEA. The CDR3 sequence is 16 residues long. This CDR3 reads CSVPVAGPSSTDTQYF. CDR3 sequence (DNA): TGCAGCGTCCCTGTGGCCGGTCCTTCTAGCACAGATACGCAGTATTTT.

This clone was recorded once. This chain links TRBV5-1 with TRBJ2-2, with D possibly being TRBD1 (5 bases). Per germline, CDR1 SGHRS and CDR2 YFSETQ. The V end was cut by 0 bases, the J end by 0 bases, with 6 bases between. This CDR3 region has 15 residues. The CDR3 DNA reads TGCGCCAGCAGCTTGGACAGGTCGAACACCGGGGAGCTGTTTTTT. Amino acid sequence: CASSLDRSNTGELFF. The full variable domain, completed using reference TRBV5-1 and TRBJ2-2, is KAGVTQTPRYLIKTRGQQVTLSCSPISGHRSVSWYQQTPGQGLQFLFEYFSETQRNKGNFPGRFSGRQFSNSRSEMNVSTLELGDSALYLCASSLDRSNTGELFFGEGSRLTVL.

This rearrangement joins TRBV29-1 to TRBJ2-2, with a weak D call TRBD1 (6 bases). Per germline, CDR1 SQVTM and CDR2 ANQGSEA. V shed 5 bases and J shed 1 base, with 8 bases lying between them. CDR3 size: 13 residues. DNA of the CDR3: TGCAGCGTTTCCAGGGGGAACACCGGGGAGCTGTTTTTT. Its translation: CSVSRGNTGELFF.